This T cell receptor (beta chain) is drawn from a study of spatial heterogeneity in lung cancer. General observations from the study: Tumor mutation count correlated with how many alpha and beta TCRs expanded intratumorally. Tumor T cell coverage was estimated at 6.5% to 7% for alpha and more than 12% for beta chains.

This CDR3 has 13 amino acids. Germline V lookup: CDR1 MNHEY, CDR2 SVGEGT. The V and J ends lost 6 bases and 0 bases respectively, with 8 bases between them. As to time point: sample taken at primary tumor resection. Unique molecular identifiers, one per molecule, were present on every TCR cDNA molecule. From the 5' RACE reads, TCRdb called clonotypes with MiXCR, one entry per CDR3 protein. The sample has roughly 8,500 distinct CDR3 sequences; roughly a tenth are singletons. Comments on this clonotype: The antigen is not known.

The receptor was derived from a male donor with early-stage non-small cell lung cancer. The sequencing here drew on lung tumor tissue, taken at surgery. This chain connects TRBV6-2 or TRBV6-3 to TRBJ2-5, with D perhaps TRBD1 (5 bases). The CDR3: CASRGQYQETQYF. The CDR3 nucleotides are TGTGCCAGCAGGGGGCAGTACCAAGAGACCCAGTACTTC.